The entry below describes one T cell receptor beta chain. The CDR3 loop spans 19 amino acids. The V end was cut by 0 bases, the J end by 1 base, with 21 bases between. The germline gives CDR1 MNHEY, CDR2 SVGEGT. The sample comes from a study of blood T cell repertoires in COVID-19. Study context: Samples taken during acute and convalescent COVID-19 were collected in the United States, Italy and Spain. In each case, the material was cDNA or gDNA derived from T cells, B-cell-depleted T cells, or PBMCs.

Profiling relied on immunoSEQ multiplex PCR, and the TCRdb table lists in-frame clones only, not all of them. The table has 250,000 or so clones, 85% to 90% seen once. J is TRBJ1-1 and V is TRBV6-2 or TRBV6-3, with a tentative D call TRBD1 (6 bases). The sample was peripheral blood. The clonotype originates from a woman aged 60-75 years with COVID-19, enrolled during active disease. This chain's CDR3 is CASSYSTNWIRGGNTEAFF. Written as DNA, the CDR3 is TGTGCCAGCAGTTACTCTACAAACTGGATCAGGGGTGGGAACACTGAAGCTTTCTTT.